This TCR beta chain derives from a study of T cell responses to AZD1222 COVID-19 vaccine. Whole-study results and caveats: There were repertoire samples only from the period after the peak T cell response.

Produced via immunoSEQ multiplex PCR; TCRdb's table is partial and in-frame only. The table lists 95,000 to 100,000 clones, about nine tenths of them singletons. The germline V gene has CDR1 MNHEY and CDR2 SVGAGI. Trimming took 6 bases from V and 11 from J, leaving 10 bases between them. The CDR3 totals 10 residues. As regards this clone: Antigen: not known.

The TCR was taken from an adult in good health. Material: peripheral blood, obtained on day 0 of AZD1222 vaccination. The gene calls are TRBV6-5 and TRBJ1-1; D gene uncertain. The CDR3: CASSARVAFF. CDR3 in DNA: TGTGCCAGCAGCGCCCGGGTGGCTTTCTTT.